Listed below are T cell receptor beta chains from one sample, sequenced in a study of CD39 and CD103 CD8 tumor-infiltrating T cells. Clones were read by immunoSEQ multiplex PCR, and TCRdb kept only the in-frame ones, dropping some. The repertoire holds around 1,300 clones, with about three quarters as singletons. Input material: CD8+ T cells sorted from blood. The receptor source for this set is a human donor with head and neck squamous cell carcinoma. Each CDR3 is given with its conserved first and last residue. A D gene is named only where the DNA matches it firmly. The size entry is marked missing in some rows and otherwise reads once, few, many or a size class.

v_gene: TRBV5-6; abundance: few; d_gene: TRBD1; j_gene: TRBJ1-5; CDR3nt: TGTGCCAGCCAACCAGGAGGGGACAGGGGACCGCCCCAGCATTTT; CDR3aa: CASQPGGDRGPPQHF
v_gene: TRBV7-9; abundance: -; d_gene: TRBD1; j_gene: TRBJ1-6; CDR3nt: TGTGCCAGCAGCTCCCATGAGAGGACAGGAGTTTCTTCACCCCTCCACTTT; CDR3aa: CASSSHERTGVSSPLHF
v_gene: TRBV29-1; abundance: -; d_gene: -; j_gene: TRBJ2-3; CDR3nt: TGCAGCGTTGAAGAAGGGGCTGAGGCTAACACAGATACGCAGTATTTT; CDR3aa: CSVEEGAEANTDTQYF
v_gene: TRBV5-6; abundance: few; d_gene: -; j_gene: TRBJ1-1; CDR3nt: TGTGCCAGCAGCCTTTCACCTAACACTGAAGCTTTCTTT; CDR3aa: CASSLSPNTEAFF
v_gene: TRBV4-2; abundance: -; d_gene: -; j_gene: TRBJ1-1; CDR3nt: TGTGCCAGCAGCGTGTGGGGTGGGGGTACTGAAGCTTTCTTT; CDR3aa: CASSVWGGGTEAFF
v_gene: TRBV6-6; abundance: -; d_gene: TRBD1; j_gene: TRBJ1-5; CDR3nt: TGTGCCAGCAAACAGGACAGGGGGTCGAATCAGCCCCAGCATTTT; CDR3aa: CASKQDRGSNQPQHF
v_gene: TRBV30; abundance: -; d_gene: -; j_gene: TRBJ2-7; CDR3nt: TGTGCCTGGAGTGAGGTTCAGGGACCCTCTTTGGTGCAGTACTTC; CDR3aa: CAWSEVQGPSLVQYF
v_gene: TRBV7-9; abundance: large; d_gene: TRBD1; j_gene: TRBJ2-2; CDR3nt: TGTGCCAGCAGCCTCCGGACAGGGGTTCCGTCCGGGGAGCTGTTTTTT; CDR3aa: CASSLRTGVPSGELFF
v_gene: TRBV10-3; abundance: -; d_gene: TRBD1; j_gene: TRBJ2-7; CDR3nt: TGTGCCATCAGTGGGGACAGGGCCATTACCTACGAGCAGTACTTC; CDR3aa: CAISGDRAITYEQYF
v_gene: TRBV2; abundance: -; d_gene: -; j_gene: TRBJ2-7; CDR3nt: TGTGCCAGCAGGGAGTACGAGCAGTACTTC; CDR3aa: CASREYEQYF
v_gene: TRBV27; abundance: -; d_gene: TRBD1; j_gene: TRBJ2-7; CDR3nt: TGTGCCAGCAGTCCTTCCGGACAGGGGGAATACGAGCAGTACTTC; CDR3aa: CASSPSGQGEYEQYF
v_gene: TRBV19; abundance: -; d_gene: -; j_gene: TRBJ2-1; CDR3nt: TGTGCCAGTAGGTTGGGTTATGAGCAGTTCTTC; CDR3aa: CASRLGYEQFF
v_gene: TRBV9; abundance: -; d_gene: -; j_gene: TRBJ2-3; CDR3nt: TGTGCCAGCAGCGTAGCTTATCGGGGTGATACGCAGTATTTT; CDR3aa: CASSVAYRGDTQYF
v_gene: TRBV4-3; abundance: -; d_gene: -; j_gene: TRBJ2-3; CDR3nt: TGCGCCAGCAGCCCATACCGGGACACCAACACAGATACGCAGTATTTT; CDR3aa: CASSPYRDTNTDTQYF
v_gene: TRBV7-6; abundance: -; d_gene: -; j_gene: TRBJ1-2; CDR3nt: TGTGCCAGCAGCTTAGATGCAGGGCCTAACTATGGCTACACCTTC; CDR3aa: CASSLDAGPNYGYTF
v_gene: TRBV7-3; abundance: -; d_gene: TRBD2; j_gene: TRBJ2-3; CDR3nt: TGTGCCAGCAGCTTAGGGGTAGGAGCTAGCGGGGGGGCCGTAGATACGCAGTATTTT; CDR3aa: CASSLGVGASGGAVDTQYF
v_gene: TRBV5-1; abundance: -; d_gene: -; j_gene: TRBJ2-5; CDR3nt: TGCGCCAGCAGCTTGTACCAAGAGACCCAGTACTTC; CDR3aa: CASSLYQETQYF
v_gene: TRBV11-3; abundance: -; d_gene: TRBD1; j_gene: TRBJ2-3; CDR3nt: TGTGCCAGCAGCTTAGGAGGACAGGGGATCCATTTCACAGATACGCAGTATTTT; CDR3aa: CASSLGGQGIHFTDTQYF
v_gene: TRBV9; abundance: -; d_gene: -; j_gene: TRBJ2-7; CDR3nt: TGTGCCAGCAGCGCCCAGTTATTTACCTACGAGCAGTACTTC; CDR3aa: CASSAQLFTYEQYF
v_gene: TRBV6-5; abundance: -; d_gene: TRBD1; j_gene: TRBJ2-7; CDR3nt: TGTGCCAGCAGGGACCAGACAGGGGGCTACGAGCAGTACTTC; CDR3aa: CASRDQTGGYEQYF
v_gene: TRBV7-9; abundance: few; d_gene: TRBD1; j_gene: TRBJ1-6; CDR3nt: TGTGCCAGCAGCTTAAGGACAGGGGGCTGGAGTAATTCACCCCTCCACTTT; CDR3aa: CASSLRTGGWSNSPLHF
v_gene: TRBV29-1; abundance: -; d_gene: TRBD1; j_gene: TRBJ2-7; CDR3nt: TGCAGCGTTGAAGGGACAGGTCATTCCTACGAGCAGTACTTC; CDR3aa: CSVEGTGHSYEQYF
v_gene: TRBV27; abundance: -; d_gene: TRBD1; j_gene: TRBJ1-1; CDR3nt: TGTGCCAGCAGTTTATCCCCAGGGGGGGTATTGTCCGGGAACACTGAAGCTTTCTTT; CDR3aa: CASSLSPGGVLSGNTEAFF
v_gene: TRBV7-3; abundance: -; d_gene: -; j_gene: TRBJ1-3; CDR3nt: TGTGCCAGCAGCTCGCTACGATACAGGTCCCTCTCTGGAAACACCATATATTTT; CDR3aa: CASSSLRYRSLSGNTIYF
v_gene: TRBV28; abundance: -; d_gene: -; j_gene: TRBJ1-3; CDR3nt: TGTGCCAGCAGTTTAGAGCTAGGCGGCAGGGTTGGAAACACCATATATTTT; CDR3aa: CASSLELGGRVGNTIYF
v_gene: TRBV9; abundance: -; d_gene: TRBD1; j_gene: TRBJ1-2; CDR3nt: TGTGCCAGCAGCCTTATGACGGGACAGGACTATGGCTACACCTTC; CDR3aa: CASSLMTGQDYGYTF